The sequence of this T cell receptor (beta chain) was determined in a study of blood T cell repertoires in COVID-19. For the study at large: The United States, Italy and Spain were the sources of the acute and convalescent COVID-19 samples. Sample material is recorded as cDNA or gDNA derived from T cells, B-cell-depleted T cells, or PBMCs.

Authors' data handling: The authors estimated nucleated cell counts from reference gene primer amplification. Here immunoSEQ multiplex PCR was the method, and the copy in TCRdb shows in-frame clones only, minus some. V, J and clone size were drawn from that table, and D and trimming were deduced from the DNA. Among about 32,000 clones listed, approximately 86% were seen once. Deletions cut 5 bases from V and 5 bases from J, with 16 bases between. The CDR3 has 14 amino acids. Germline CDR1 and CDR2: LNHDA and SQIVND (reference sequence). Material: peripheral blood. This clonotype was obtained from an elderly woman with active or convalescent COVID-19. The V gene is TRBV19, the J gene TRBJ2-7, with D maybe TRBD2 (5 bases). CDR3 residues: CASSPSGLAHEQYF. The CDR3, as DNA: TGTGCCAGTAGTCCTTCGGGATTGGCCCACGAGCAGTACTTC.